These 13 T cell receptor beta chains share one sample of origin, sequenced in a study of blood T cell repertoires in COVID-19. The data were produced by immunoSEQ multiplex PCR, yet TCRdb's version contains in-frame clones alone and is incomplete. The data hold some 190,000 clones, with approximately 91% observed a single time. What was sequenced was peripheral blood. These receptors were taken from a man younger than 30 with active or convalescent COVID-19.

The rearrangement uses TRBV5-4 and TRBJ1-2, with 10 bases that match TRBD1. Trimming at V came to 4 bases and at J to 8 bases, leaving 11 bases not matched to a gene. The germline CDR1 and CDR2 sequences are SGHNT and YYREEE (reference sequence). CDR3 length equals 15 residues. CDR3 DNA: TGTGCCAGCAGCAAGGGACAGGGGACTTCGGAAGGCTACACCTTC. Protein product: CASSKGQGTSEGYTF.

This chain joins TRBV4-1 and TRBJ1-2; TRBD1 matches 8 bases. The CDR3 runs to 17 residues. Trimming cost V 0 bases and J 7 bases; bases outside gene matches: 13. The germline V gene encodes CDR1 MGHRA and CDR2 YSYEKL. The CDR3 DNA reads TGCGCCAGCAGCCAAGATCGATCTGGGACAGGTCTTGGTGGCTACACCTTC. Its translation is CASSQDRSGTGLGGYTF.

The chain joins TRBV29-1 to TRBJ2-7, with 7 bases matching TRBD1. The CDR3 sequence is 13 residues long. Germline CDR1 and CDR2: SQVTM and ANQGSEA. Losses at the gene ends were 6 bases for V and 1 base for J; bases not matched to a gene: 6. The CDR3 region is CSVYKQGSYEQYF. The CDR3 DNA is TGCAGCGTCTATAAACAGGGGTCCTACGAGCAGTACTTC.

This rearrangement joins TRBV9 to TRBJ2-1; 9 nucleotides line up with TRBD2. J was trimmed by 5 bases and V by 0 bases; bases with no gene match: 12. Germline CDR1 SGDLS, CDR2 YYNGEE. This CDR3 spans 18 amino acids. The CDR3 reads CASSVGFRRRGGHNEQFF. CDR3 sequence (DNA): TGTGCCAGCAGCGTAGGGTTCCGGAGGCGGGGGGGACACAATGAGCAGTTCTTC.

V and J are TRBV5-1 and TRBJ2-6, with a weak D call TRBD1 (5 bases). Germline V CDR1 and CDR2: SGHRS, YFSETQ. V was clipped by 0 bases and J by 1 base, with 14 bases between them. The CDR3 has 18 residues. CDR3 coding DNA: TGCGCCAGCAGCTTGGAGAGACAGATTAATTCTGGGGCCAACGTCCTGACTTTC. Amino acid sequence: CASSLERQINSGANVLTF.

The chain joins TRBV5-1 to TRBJ1-5; D is undetermined. The CDR3 is 14 residues long. V lost 4 bases to trimming and J lost 3 bases, with 11 bases between them. Germline CDR1 SGHRS, CDR2 YFSETQ. This chain's CDR3 is CASSPGPFNQPQHF. CDR3 DNA sequence: TGCGCCAGCAGCCCAGGCCCTTTCAATCAGCCCCAGCATTTT.

The chain combines TRBV28 with TRBJ2-1; 7 bases line up with TRBD1. Trimming took 3 bases from V and 10 from J; bases not matched to a gene: 12. The CDR3 sequence is 15 residues long. Per the germline V gene, CDR1 is MDHEN and CDR2 is SYDVKM. The CDR3: CASSFRDSRGREQFF. In DNA, the CDR3 is TGTGCCAGCAGTTTTAGGGACAGCCGGGGAAGGGAGCAGTTCTTC.

On this clone itself: Other DNA sequences in this specimen translate into the identical CDR3. Written as DNA, the CDR3 is TGTGCCAGCAGCCCCCGACAGTCGACTAATGAAAAACTGTTTTTT. It translates to CASSPRQSTNEKLFF. The gene calls are TRBV9 and TRBJ1-4, with a tentative D call TRBD1 (5 bases). Per the germline V gene, CDR1 is SGDLS and CDR2 is YYNGEE. The CDR3 is 15 amino acids. The germline V and J ends were trimmed by 4 bases and 2 bases, with 12 bases remaining between them.

J is TRBJ1-5 and V is TRBV2; unclear D gene. CDR1 and CDR2 from the germline V gene are SNHLY and FYNNEI. V dropped 5 bases and J dropped 3 bases, with 11 bases sitting between them. The CDR3 length is 14 residues. CDR3 loop: CASSTRRSNQPQHF. CDR3 bases: TGTGCCAGCAGTACCCGCAGGTCCAATCAGCCCCAGCATTTT.

This chain links TRBV19 with TRBJ1-5; 7 bases map to TRBD1. J was trimmed by 0 bases and V by 1 base; bases with no gene match: 9. The germline V gene encodes CDR1 LNHDA and CDR2 SQIVND (reference sequence). The CDR3 extends over 18 amino acids. CDR3 loop: CASSIGGDSRYSNQPQHF. CDR3 nucleotide sequence: TGTGCCAGTAGTATAGGTGGGGACAGCCGATATAGCAATCAGCCCCAGCATTTT.

As DNA, the CDR3 is TGTGCCAGCAGTGAAGGGACAGCCTCTGGAAACACCATATATTTT. Protein: CASSEGTASGNTIYF. The chain couples TRBV2 to TRBJ1-3; possible D gene TRBD1, 6 bases. There are 15 residues in the CDR3. Between the trimmed V and J ends, which lost 1 base and 0 bases, there was a span of 7 bases. Germline-derived CDR1 and CDR2 are SNHLY and FYNNEI. The variable domain in full, completed from reference TRBV2 and TRBJ1-3, reads EPEVTQTPSHQVTQMGQEVILRCVPISNHLYFYWYRQILGQKVEFLVSFYNNEISEKSEIFDDQFSVERPDGSNFTLKIRSTKLEDSAMYFCASSEGTASGNTIYFGEGSWLTVV.

V usage is TRBV5-1 and J usage is TRBJ2-3; D may be TRBD2 (5 bases). Germline values: CDR1 SGHRS, CDR2 YFSETQ. Trimming left V 5 bases short and J 0 bases short, with 13 bases between. The CDR3 consists of 15 residues. Here the CDR3 reads CASSRIALSTDTQYF. The CDR3 DNA reads as TGCGCCAGCAGTAGAATAGCGCTGAGCACAGATACGCAGTATTTT.

The chain employs TRBV29-1 and TRBJ2-1; maybe TRBD2 (5 bases). The CDR3 has 14 amino acids. Germline CDR1 SQVTM, CDR2 ANQGSEA. V lost 7 bases and J 6 bases, leaving 19 bases between the germline ends. CDR3 loop: CSAVVASAGNEQFF. CDR3 DNA sequence: TGCAGCGCCGTGGTGGCGTCCGCGGGCAATGAGCAGTTCTTC.